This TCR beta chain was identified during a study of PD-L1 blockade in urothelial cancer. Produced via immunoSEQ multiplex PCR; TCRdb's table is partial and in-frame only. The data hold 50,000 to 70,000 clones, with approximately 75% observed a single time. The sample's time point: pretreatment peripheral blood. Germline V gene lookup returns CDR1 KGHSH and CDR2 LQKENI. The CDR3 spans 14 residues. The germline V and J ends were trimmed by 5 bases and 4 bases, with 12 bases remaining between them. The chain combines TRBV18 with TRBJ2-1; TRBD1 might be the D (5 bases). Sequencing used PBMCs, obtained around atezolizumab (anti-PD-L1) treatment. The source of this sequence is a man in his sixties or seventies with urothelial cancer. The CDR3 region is CASSSRQSYNEQFF. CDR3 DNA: TGTGCCAGCTCATCAAGACAGTCGTACAATGAGCAGTTCTTC.